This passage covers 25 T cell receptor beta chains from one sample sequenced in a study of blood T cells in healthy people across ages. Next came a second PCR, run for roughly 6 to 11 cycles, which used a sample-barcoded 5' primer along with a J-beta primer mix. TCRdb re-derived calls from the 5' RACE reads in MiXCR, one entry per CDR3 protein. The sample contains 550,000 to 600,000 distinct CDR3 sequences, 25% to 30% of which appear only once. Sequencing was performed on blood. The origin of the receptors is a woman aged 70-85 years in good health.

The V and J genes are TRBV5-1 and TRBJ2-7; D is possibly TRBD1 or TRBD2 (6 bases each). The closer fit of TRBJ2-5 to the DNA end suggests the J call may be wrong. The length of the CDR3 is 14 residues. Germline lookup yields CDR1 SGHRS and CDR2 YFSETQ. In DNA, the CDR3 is TGCGCCAGCAGCAGGGGGGTAAGAGGAGAGACCCAGTACTTC. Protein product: CASSRGVRGETQYF.

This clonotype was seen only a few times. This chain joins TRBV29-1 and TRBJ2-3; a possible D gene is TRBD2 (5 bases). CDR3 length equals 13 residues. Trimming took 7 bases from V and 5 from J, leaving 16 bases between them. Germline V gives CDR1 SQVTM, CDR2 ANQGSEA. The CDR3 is CSGTPGRGDTQYF. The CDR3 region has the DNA TGCAGCGGAACCCCCGGACGGGGAGATACGCAGTATTTT.

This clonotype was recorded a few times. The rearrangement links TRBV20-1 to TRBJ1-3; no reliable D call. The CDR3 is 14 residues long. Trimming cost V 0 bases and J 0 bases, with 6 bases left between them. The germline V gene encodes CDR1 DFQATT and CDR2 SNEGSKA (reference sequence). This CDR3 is CSARDASSGNTIYF. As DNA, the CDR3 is TGCAGTGCTAGAGATGCGAGCTCTGGAAACACCATATATTTT.

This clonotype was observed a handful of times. The CDR3 region has the DNA TGTGCCAGCAGCCGACGGGATAGGACAGGGGGTGAGCAGTTCTTC. Encoded protein: CASSRRDRTGGEQFF. The chain joins TRBV5-6 to TRBJ2-1; 10 nucleotides match TRBD1. J gave up 9 bases and V 4 bases, and 10 bases lay outside the gene matches. CDR1 is SGHDT and CDR2 is YYEEEE in the germline V gene. The CDR3 extends over 15 amino acids.

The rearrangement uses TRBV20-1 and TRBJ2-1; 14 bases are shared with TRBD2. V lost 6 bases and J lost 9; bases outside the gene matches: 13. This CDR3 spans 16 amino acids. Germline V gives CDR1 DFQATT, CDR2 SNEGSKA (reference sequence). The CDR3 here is CSAYGTSGGAASEQFF. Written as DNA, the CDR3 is TGCAGTGCCTACGGGACTAGCGGGGGCGCCGCTAGTGAGCAGTTCTTC.

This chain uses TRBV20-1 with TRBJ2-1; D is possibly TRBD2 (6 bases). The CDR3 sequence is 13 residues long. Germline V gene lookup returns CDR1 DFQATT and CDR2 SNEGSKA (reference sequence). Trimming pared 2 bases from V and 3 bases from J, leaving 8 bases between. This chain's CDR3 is CSARSSDYNEQFF. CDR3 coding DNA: TGCAGTGCTAGATCTAGCGACTACAATGAGCAGTTCTTC.

The CDR3: CASSQDSGTDPKLFF. The CDR3 coding sequence is TGTGCCAGCAGCCAAGATTCCGGGACGGACCCAAAGCTGTTTTTT. V usage is TRBV4-2 and J usage is TRBJ1-4; D might be TRBD1 (5 bases). The CDR3 is 15 amino acids. The germline gives CDR1 LGHNA, CDR2 YNFKEQ. The V gene lost 0 bases and the J gene lost 14 bases, with 19 bases spanning the gap.

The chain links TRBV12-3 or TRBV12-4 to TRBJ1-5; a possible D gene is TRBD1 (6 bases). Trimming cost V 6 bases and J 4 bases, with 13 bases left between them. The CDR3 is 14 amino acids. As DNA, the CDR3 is TGTGCCAGCAGCTTCCGCAGGGGTAATCAGCCCCAGCATTTT. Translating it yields CASSFRRGNQPQHF.

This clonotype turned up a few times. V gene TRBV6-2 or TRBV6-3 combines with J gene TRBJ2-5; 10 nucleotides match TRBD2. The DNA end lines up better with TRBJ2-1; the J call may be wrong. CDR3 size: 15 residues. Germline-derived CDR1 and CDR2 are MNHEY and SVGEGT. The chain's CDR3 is CASSLAGAPRNEQFF. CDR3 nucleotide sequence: TGTGCCAGCAGTCTAGCGGGGGCCCCCAGAAATGAGCAGTTCTTC.

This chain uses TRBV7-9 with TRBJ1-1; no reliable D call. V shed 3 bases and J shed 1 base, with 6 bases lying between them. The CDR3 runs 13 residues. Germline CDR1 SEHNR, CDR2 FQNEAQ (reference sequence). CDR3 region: CASSFTTNTEAFF. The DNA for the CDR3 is TGTGCCAGCAGCTTCACTACGAACACTGAAGCTTTCTTT.

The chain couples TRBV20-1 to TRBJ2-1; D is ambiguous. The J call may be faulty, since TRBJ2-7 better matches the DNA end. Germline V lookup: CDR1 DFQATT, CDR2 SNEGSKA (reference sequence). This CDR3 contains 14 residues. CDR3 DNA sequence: TGCAGTGCCATGAGTGGATACAGCTCCTACGAGCAGTACTTC. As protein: CSAMSGYSSYEQYF.

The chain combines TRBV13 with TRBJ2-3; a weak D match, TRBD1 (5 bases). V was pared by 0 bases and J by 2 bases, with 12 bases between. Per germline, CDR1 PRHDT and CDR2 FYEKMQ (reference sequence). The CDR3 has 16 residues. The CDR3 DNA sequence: TGTGCCAGCAGCTTAGGACAGGCAGAACCCACAGATACGCAGTATTTT. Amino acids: CASSLGQAEPTDTQYF.

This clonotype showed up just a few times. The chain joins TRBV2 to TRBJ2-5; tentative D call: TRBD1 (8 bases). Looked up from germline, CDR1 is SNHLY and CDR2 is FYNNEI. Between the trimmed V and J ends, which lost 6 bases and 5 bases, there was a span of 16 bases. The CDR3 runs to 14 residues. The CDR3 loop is CASSEQGGSETQYF. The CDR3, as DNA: TGTGCCAGCAGCGAACAGGGGGGGTCGGAGACCCAGTACTTC.

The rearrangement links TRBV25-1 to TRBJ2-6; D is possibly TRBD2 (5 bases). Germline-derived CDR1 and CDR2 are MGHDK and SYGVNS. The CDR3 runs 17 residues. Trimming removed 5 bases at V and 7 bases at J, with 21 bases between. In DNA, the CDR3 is TGTGCCAGCAGTTCCCCCCCGGGGAGCCAAGGAGCCAACGTCCTGACTTTC. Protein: CASSSPPGSQGANVLTF. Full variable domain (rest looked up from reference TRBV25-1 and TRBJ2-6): EADIYQTPRYLVIGTGKKITLECSQTMGHDKMYWYQQDPGMELHLIHYSYGVNSTEKGDLSSESTVSRIRTEHFPLTLESARPSHTSQYLCASSSPPGSQGANVLTFGAGSRLTVL.

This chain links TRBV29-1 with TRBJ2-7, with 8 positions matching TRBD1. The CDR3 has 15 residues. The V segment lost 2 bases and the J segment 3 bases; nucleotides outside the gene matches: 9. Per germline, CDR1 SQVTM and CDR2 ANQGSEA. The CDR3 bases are TGCAGCGTTGAAATGGACAGGGAGGAGTTCTACGAGCAGTACTTC. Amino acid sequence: CSVEMDREEFYEQYF.

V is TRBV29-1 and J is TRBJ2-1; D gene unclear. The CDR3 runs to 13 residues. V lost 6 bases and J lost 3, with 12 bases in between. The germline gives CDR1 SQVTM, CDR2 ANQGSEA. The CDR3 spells CSVLSVDYNEQFF. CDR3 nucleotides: TGCAGCGTCCTCTCAGTTGACTACAATGAGCAGTTCTTC.

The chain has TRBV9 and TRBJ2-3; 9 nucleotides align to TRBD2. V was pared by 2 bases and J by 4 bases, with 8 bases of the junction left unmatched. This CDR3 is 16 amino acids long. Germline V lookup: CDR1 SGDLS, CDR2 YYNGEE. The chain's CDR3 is CASSVPAGGGPDTQYF. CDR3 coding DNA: TGTGCCAGCAGCGTCCCAGCGGGGGGAGGCCCAGATACGCAGTATTTT.

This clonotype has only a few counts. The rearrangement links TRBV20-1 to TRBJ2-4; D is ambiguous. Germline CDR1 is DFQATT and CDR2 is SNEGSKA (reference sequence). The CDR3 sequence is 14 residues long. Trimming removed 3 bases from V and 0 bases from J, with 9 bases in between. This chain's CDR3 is CSASKRLAKNIQYF. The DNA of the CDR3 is TGCAGTGCTAGTAAGCGACTAGCCAAAAACATTCAGTACTTC.

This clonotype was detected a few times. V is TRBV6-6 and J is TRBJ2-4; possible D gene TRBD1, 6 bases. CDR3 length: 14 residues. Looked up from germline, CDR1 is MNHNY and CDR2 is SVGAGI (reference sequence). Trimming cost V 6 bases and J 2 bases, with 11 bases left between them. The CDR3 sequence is CASRLQGSKNIQYF. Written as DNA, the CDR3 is TGTGCCAGCAGATTACAGGGCTCCAAAAACATTCAGTACTTC.

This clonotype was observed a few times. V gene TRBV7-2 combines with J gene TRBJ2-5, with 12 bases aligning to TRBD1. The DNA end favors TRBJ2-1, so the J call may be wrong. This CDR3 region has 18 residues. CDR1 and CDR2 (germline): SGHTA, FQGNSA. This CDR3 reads CASSLPGQGARYKNEQFF. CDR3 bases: TGTGCCAGCAGCCTTCCGGGACAGGGGGCGCGATATAAGAATGAGCAGTTCTTC.

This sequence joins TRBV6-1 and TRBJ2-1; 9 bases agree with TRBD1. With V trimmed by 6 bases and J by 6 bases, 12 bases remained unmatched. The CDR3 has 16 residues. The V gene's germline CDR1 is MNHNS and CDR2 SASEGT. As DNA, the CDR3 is TGTGCCAGCAGCCGATGGGGGACAGGGAGGCTCAATGAGCAGTTCTTC. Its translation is CASSRWGTGRLNEQFF.

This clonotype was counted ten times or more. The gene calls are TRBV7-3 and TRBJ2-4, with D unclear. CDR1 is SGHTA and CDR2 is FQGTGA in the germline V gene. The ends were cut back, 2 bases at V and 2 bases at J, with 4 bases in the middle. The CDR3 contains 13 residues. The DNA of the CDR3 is TGTGCCAGCAGCTTATTCCCCAAAAACATTCAGTACTTC. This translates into CASSLFPKNIQYF.

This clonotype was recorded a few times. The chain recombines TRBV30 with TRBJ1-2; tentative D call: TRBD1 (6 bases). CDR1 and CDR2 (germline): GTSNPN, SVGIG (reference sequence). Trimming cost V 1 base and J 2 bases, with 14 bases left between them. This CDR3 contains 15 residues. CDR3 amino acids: CAWSAQQGLNYGYTF. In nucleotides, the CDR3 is TGTGCCTGGAGTGCTCAACAGGGACTCAACTATGGCTACACCTTC.

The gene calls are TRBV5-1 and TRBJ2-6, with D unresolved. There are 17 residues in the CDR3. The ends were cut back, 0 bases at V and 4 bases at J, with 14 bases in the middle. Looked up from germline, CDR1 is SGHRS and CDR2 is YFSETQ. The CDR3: CASSLARQVRGANVLTF. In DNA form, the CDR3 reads TGCGCCAGCAGCTTGGCCCGGCAGGTGAGAGGGGCCAACGTCCTGACTTTC.

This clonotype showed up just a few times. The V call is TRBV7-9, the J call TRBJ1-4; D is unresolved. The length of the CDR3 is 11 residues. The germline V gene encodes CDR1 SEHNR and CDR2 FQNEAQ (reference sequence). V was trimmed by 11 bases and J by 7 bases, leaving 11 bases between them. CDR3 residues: CAFDNSEKLFF. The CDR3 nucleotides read TGTGCCTTCGACAACAGTGAAAAACTGTTTTTT. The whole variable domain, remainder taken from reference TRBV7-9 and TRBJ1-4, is DTGVSQNPRHKITKRGQNVTFRCDPISEHNRLYWYRQTLGQGPEFLTYFQNEAQLEKSRLLSDRFSAERPKGSFSTLEIQRTEQGDSAMYLCAFDNSEKLFFGSGTQLSVL.